These T cell receptor beta chains were read from a single sample in a study of regulatory T cells in long-lasting Graves disease. TCRdb re-called the multiplex PCR reads with MiXCR, one entry per CDR3 protein. The data hold about 320,000 distinct CDR3 sequences, with 15% to 20% observed a single time. The material was peripheral blood mononuclear cells (PBMCs), obtained at new diagnosis, from a patient treated with antithyroid drugs. The receptor set was obtained from a female donor with Graves disease. Each CDR3 is given with its conserved first and last residue. Each record gives: clone size, CDR3 length, D gene, V gene, J gene, CDR3 DNA, CDR3 protein. D genes are given only for firm matches. Rows may omit the clone size; those that give it use once, few, many or a size class.

>many|13|.|TRBV6-1|TRBJ2-1
TGTGCCAGCACCCCTAGCCCCTTCTTTGAGCAGTTCTTC
CASTPSPFFEQFF
>many|18|TRBD1|TRBV3-1|TRBJ1-6
TGTGCCAGCAGCCAGGAGACCGGGACAGGTTCCTATAATTCACCCCTCCACTTT
CASSQETGTGSYNSPLHF
>.|17|TRBD2|TRBV13|TRBJ2-2
TGTGCCAGCAGCCCCCGGGCAGCGGGATATTCCACCGGGGAGCTGTTTTTT
CASSPRAAGYSTGELFF
>many|16|.|TRBV28|TRBJ1-5
TGTGCCAGCAGTGTACTACGCCCAGGGGTTAATCAGCCCCAGCATTTT
CASSVLRPGVNQPQHF
>many|15|TRBD1|TRBV19|TRBJ2-7
TGTGCCAGTAGTGAATTAACAGGGGTGTTCGGTGAGCAGTACTTC
CASSELTGVFGEQYF
>many|14|.|TRBV12-3/TRBV12-4|TRBJ2-3
TGTGCCAGCAGCTTGTCAGGTCCCACAGATACGCAGTATTTT
CASSLSGPTDTQYF
>.|14|.|TRBV28|TRBJ2-7
TGTGCCAGCGGTCAGAGCCATCGGGCCGACGAGCAGTACTTC
CASGQSHRADEQYF
>many|15|.|TRBV28|TRBJ2-3
TGTGCCAGCACCCAACGGGAGAGAAGTTCGGATACGCAGTATTTT
CASTQRERSSDTQYF
>many|14|TRBD2|TRBV7-9|TRBJ2-5
TGTGCCAGCAGCCCACCCGGGGGGCAAGAGACCCAGTACTTC
CASSPPGGQETQYF
>many|13|.|TRBV7-9|TRBJ2-7
TGTGCCAGCAGCCCCGAGGACAGCTACGAGCAGTACTTC
CASSPEDSYEQYF
>many|17|.|TRBV6-9|TRBJ1-2
TGTGCCAGCAGTTTCCAGTTACACCCACCCACTAACTATGGCTACACCTTC
CASSFQLHPPTNYGYTF
>.|15|TRBD1|TRBV2|TRBJ2-7
TGTGCCAGCAGTGGAACGGGACAGGGGGCCTACGAGCAGTACTTC
CASSGTGQGAYEQYF
>many|14|.|TRBV5-1|TRBJ2-5
TGCGCCAGCAGCTTGGGTACTAGCTTGGAGACCCAGTACTTC
CASSLGTSLETQYF
>many|17|TRBD2|TRBV9|TRBJ2-1
TGTGCCAGCAGCGTAGGACTAGCGGGAGGCTCGTACAATGAGCAGTTCTTC
CASSVGLAGGSYNEQFF
>many|13|.|TRBV5-4|TRBJ2-3
TGTGCCAGCTCCCGAAGCCCCAGGGATACGCAGTATTTT
CASSRSPRDTQYF
>.|15|TRBD1|TRBV4-1|TRBJ1-5
TGCGCCAGCAGCCAAGTGGGACAGGGAATCGGGCCCCAGCATTTT
CASSQVGQGIGPQHF
>.|15|.|TRBV20-1|TRBJ2-7
TGCAGTGCTAGAGATAAAGGAGGACTAAACTACGAGCAGTACTTC
CSARDKGGLNYEQYF
>many|14|.|TRBV11-2|TRBJ2-5
TGTGCCAGCAGCTTAGGATACACAGAAGAGACCCAGTACTTC
CASSLGYTEETQYF
>.|14|.|TRBV20-1|TRBJ2-4
TGCAGTGCTAGAGATTACAGGGTACAAAACATTCAGTACTTC
CSARDYRVQNIQYF
>many|12|.|TRBV6-2/TRBV6-3|TRBJ1-5
TGTGCCAGCAGTTGGGTGAATCAGCCCCAGCATTTT
CASSWVNQPQHF
>.|14|.|TRBV11-2|TRBJ1-1
TGTGCCAGCAGCTGGGGACGCTTGAACACTGAAGCTTTCTTT
CASSWGRLNTEAFF
>few|16|.|TRBV11-2|TRBJ2-7
TGTGCCAGCAGCTTATTCGGCAGGGGAAGCTCCTACGAGCAGTACTTC
CASSLFGRGSSYEQYF